These T cell receptor beta chains were read from a single sample in a study of T cells after yellow fever vaccination. One entry per CDR3 protein, called by TCRdb with MiXCR from the 5' RACE reads. The sample consists of approximately 170,000 distinct CDR3 sequences, more than 9.5% of them appearing once. The sample consisted of CD8+ T cells sorted from PBMCs, taken 15 days after the yellow fever booster vaccination. These receptors were obtained from a man younger than 30 who received the YFV17D yellow fever vaccine. Each CDR3 is given with its conserved first and last residue. Fields, in order: V gene, J gene, clone size, D gene, CDR3 DNA, CDR3 protein. A D gene is named only where the DNA matches it firmly. Size tells how often a clone was seen (once, few, many) or the class of an expanded clone, and some rows leave it out.

TRBV7-2,TRBJ1-2,few,.,TGTGCCAGCAGCTTACAAGGGAACGGCTACACCTTC,CASSLQGNGYTF
TRBV20-1,TRBJ1-5,few,.,TGCAGTGCTACCGACGGGGTCAAAAATCAGCCCCAGCATTTT,CSATDGVKNQPQHF
TRBV13,TRBJ2-1,many,.,TGTGCCAGCAGCTTAGTGGGGCCCTACAATGAGCAGTTCTTC,CASSLVGPYNEQFF
TRBV7-9,TRBJ2-1,.,TRBD2,TGTGCCAGCAGCTTGTCCGGGAGGGAGCCGGTCAATCCCGAGCAGTTCTTC,CASSLSGREPVNPEQFF
TRBV27,TRBJ2-1,many,TRBD2,TGTGCCAGCAGTTTGTCGGGGGGGGTTTACAATGAGCAGTTCTTC,CASSLSGGVYNEQFF
TRBV3-1,TRBJ2-3,.,.,TGTGCCAGCAGCGGCGGGGACGATAGCACAGATACGCAGTATTTT,CASSGGDDSTDTQYF
TRBV27,TRBJ2-1,few,TRBD1,TGTGCCAGCAGTACCTTACACCAGGGGGCGAATGGGTTCTTC,CASSTLHQGANGFF
TRBV7-2,TRBJ2-3,.,.,TGTGCCAGCAGCCCACGTTATACGGGCACAGATACGCAGTATTTT,CASSPRYTGTDTQYF
TRBV6-6,TRBJ1-4,few,TRBD1,TGTGCCAGCAGTTACCCCGGACAGGTTAATGAAAAACTGTTTTTT,CASSYPGQVNEKLFF
TRBV5-6,TRBJ2-1,few,.,TGTGCCAGCAGCTTGCTGCGAAACTCCTACAATGAGCAGTTCTTC,CASSLLRNSYNEQFF
TRBV3-1,TRBJ2-7,many,.,TGTGCCAGCAGCCCCCTGGGGGAGATCTACGAGCAGTACTTC,CASSPLGEIYEQYF
TRBV3-1,TRBJ2-3,few,TRBD2,TGTGCCAGCAGCCACTCGGGACTAGCGGGGGTAGGGCAGTATTTT,CASSHSGLAGVGQYF
TRBV4-1,TRBJ2-5,.,TRBD2,TGCGCCAGCAGCCAAGAGAGCGGGGGGGGCGGGGAGACCCAGTACTTC,CASSQESGGGGETQYF
TRBV19,TRBJ1-5,.,.,TGTGCCAGTAGTATCTGGGTAAACCCAAACAATCAGCCCCAGCATTTT,CASSIWVNPNNQPQHF
TRBV28,TRBJ2-2,few,.,TGTGCCAGCAGTTCACAGGGCAGGGGGGAGCTGTTTTTT,CASSSQGRGELFF
TRBV5-1,TRBJ2-1,few,TRBD1,TGCGCCAGCAGCTGGTGGGTTTTGCAAGGGGGCGATGAGCAGTTCTTC,CASSWWVLQGGDEQFF
TRBV4-1,TRBJ2-3,many,TRBD2,TGCGCCAGCAGCCTACAAACTAGCGGGGTCACAGATACGCAGTATTTT,CASSLQTSGVTDTQYF
TRBV4-1,TRBJ2-5,.,TRBD2,TGCGCCAGCAGCCAGCGGGCCCTGGGACTAGCGGAAGGCGAGACCCAGTACTTC,CASSQRALGLAEGETQYF
TRBV24-1,TRBJ2-3,.,.,TGTGCCACCAGTGATTCGCAAAGCACAGATACGCAGTATTTT,CATSDSQSTDTQYF
TRBV7-9,TRBJ1-1,.,TRBD1,TGTGCCAGCAGCATGACAGGGCGAAGGAACACTGAAGCTTTCTTT,CASSMTGRRNTEAFF
TRBV27,TRBJ1-1,.,TRBD1,TGTGCCAGCAGTTTAACAGGGACAGACACTGAAGCTTTCTTT,CASSLTGTDTEAFF
TRBV12-3/TRBV12-4,TRBJ1-2,.,.,TGTGCCAGCAGTTCGGACTATGGCTACACCTTC,CASSSDYGYTF
TRBV6-6,TRBJ2-3,.,.,TGTGCCAGCAGTTCGGGTCAGGGGTATACGCAGTATTTT,CASSSGQGYTQYF
TRBV29-1,TRBJ2-7,few,TRBD1,TGCAGCGTTGTTGGGACAGGAGACTACGAGCAGTACTTC,CSVVGTGDYEQYF
TRBV5-1,TRBJ2-7,many,.,TGCGCCAGCAGCTCCAGGGAACTCGGCTACGAGCAGTACTTC,CASSSRELGYEQYF
TRBV20-1,TRBJ1-5,.,.,TGCAGTGCGAGAAAGAGAAATCAGCCCCAGCATTTT,CSARKRNQPQHF
TRBV15,TRBJ2-2,.,TRBD1,TGTGCCACCAGCAGAGACTGGACAGGGGTGAACACCGGGGAGCTGTTTTTT,CATSRDWTGVNTGELFF
TRBV7-2,TRBJ2-3,.,.,TGTGCCAGCAGCGAATTGGACCAGAGCACAGATACGCAGTATTTT,CASSELDQSTDTQYF
TRBV6-4,TRBJ2-5,.,.,TGTGCCAGCAGTGACAACCCCCAAGAGACCCAGTACTTC,CASSDNPQETQYF
TRBV11-2,TRBJ1-2,few,.,TGTGCCAGCAGCGCGGACATCTATGGCTACACCTTC,CASSADIYGYTF
TRBV20-1,TRBJ2-7,few,.,TGCAGTGCGAGCCTTGGACTCTCCTACGAGCAGTACTTC,CSASLGLSYEQYF
TRBV4-1,TRBJ2-1,few,.,TGCGCCAGCAGCCAGATACAGGGTCATGAGCAGTTCTTC,CASSQIQGHEQFF
TRBV3-1,TRBJ1-5,few,.,TGTGCCAGCAGCCAAGGTCGGCTAATTATGGATCAGCCCCAGCATTTT,CASSQGRLIMDQPQHF
TRBV4-1,TRBJ1-6,few,TRBD1,TGCGCCAGCAGCCAATTATGGAGGGGGCTCTATAATTCACCCCTCCACTTT,CASSQLWRGLYNSPLHF
TRBV11-2,TRBJ2-3,many,TRBD2,TGTGCCAGCAGCTTACGGGAGGGGGGCACAGATACGCAGTATTTT,CASSLREGGTDTQYF
TRBV2,TRBJ2-7,.,.,TGTGCCAGCACCGTAACAGTGAGTACCTACGAGCAGTACTTC,CASTVTVSTYEQYF
TRBV7-9,TRBJ2-2,few,TRBD2,TGTGCCAGCAGCTCCCTAGCGGGGGGGCGTAACGGGGAGCTGTTTTTT,CASSSLAGGRNGELFF
TRBV12-3/TRBV12-4,TRBJ1-3,many,.,TGTGCCAGCAGTTTAGGGGTCGGCAGGCCTTACTCTGGAAACACCATATATTTT,CASSLGVGRPYSGNTIYF
TRBV23-1,TRBJ2-1,.,.,TGCGCCAGCAGTCAATCGACAGGGACTAGGGGGTGGAATGAGCAGTTCTTC,CASSQSTGTRGWNEQFF
TRBV7-2,TRBJ2-7,few,TRBD2,TGTGCCAGCAGCTACACTACTAGCGGGGGCGAGCAGTACTTC,CASSYTTSGGEQYF
TRBV6-5,TRBJ1-4,.,.,TGTGCCAGCAGTTACTCGCCGGGCGGGACTGAAAAACTGTTTTTT,CASSYSPGGTEKLFF
TRBV12-3/TRBV12-4,TRBJ1-1,few,.,TGTGCCAGCAGTTTTGGGTGGAACACTGAAGCTTTCTTT,CASSFGWNTEAFF
TRBV27,TRBJ2-5,.,TRBD2,TGTGCCAGCAAGGCGGTACTAGCGGGGGGTGGAGAGACCCAGTACTTC,CASKAVLAGGGETQYF
TRBV12-5,TRBJ2-3,few,.,TGTGCTAGTGGTTTAACCCGGGGAACAGATACGCAGTATTTT,CASGLTRGTDTQYF
TRBV4-2,TRBJ2-1,many,.,TGTGCCAGCAGCCAAGATAAACTGGAGGGGGATGAGCAGTTCTTC,CASSQDKLEGDEQFF
TRBV2,TRBJ2-1,.,.,TGTGCCAGCAGTGAGTCCGTGGGCAATGAGCAGTTCTTC,CASSESVGNEQFF
TRBV12-3/TRBV12-4,TRBJ2-5,few,.,TGTGCCAGCAGTTTATCCAGGGGAATTCAAGAGACCCAGTACTTC,CASSLSRGIQETQYF
TRBV7-2,TRBJ1-1,few,.,TGTGCCAGCAGCTTAATGACTGAAGCTTTCTTT,CASSLMTEAFF
TRBV7-2,TRBJ2-5,many,TRBD2,TGTGCCAGCAGCCCCTGGGGAACTAGCGGGGCGGAAGAGACCCAGTACTTC,CASSPWGTSGAEETQYF
TRBV7-8,TRBJ2-5,few,.,TGTGCCAGCAGCTTAGCCTTTGGGCGGGGTCAAGAGACCCAGTACTTC,CASSLAFGRGQETQYF
TRBV4-3,TRBJ2-7,.,TRBD1,TGCGCCAGCAGCCACGGGACAGGGTCTCCCTACGAGCAGTACTTC,CASSHGTGSPYEQYF
TRBV12-3/TRBV12-4,TRBJ2-3,few,TRBD1,TGTGCCACCAGGGACAGTGCCGTGAGAGATACGCAGTATTTT,CATRDSAVRDTQYF
TRBV12-3/TRBV12-4,TRBJ1-2,many,.,TGTGCCAGCAGTGAGGGATTAACTAACTATGGCTACACCTTC,CASSEGLTNYGYTF
TRBV5-6,TRBJ1-5,few,.,TGTGCCAGCAGCTTGGCACCAGGGGCCGGCCAGCCCCAGCATTTT,CASSLAPGAGQPQHF
TRBV15,TRBJ2-2,.,.,TGTGCCACCAGCAGAGGAGGGAACACCGGGGAGCTGTTTTTT,CATSRGGNTGELFF
TRBV7-2,TRBJ2-2,.,.,TGTGCCAGCAGCTTCCGGGGGCATGAGATCGGGGAGCTGTTTTTT,CASSFRGHEIGELFF
TRBV4-1,TRBJ2-7,.,.,TGCGCCAGCAGCCAAGAAGGGAGCTCCTACGAGCAGTACTTC,CASSQEGSSYEQYF
TRBV11-2,TRBJ2-7,.,.,TGTGCCAGCAGCGACCAGGGTTCCCTCTACGAGCAGTACTTC,CASSDQGSLYEQYF
TRBV7-9,TRBJ2-3,few,.,TGTGCCAGCAGCGACCGGGACTCAAACACAGATACGCAGTATTTT,CASSDRDSNTDTQYF